The 24 T cell receptor beta chains below were found in one sample sequenced in a study of human T cells and chemical hapten exposure. Unfractionated whole blood was the source of the extracted total RNA. TCRdb processed the 5' RACE reads anew with MiXCR; each CDR3 protein has one entry. This sample has tens of thousands of distinct CDR3 sequences, with 7.7% found just once. These TCRs come from a male donor in good health.

For the CDR3, the DNA is TGTGCCAGCAGCCCGGCGGGGGGCTCTGGAAACACCATATATTTT. Amino acids: CASSPAGGSGNTIYF. The chain carries TRBV7-9 and TRBJ1-3; tentative D call: TRBD1 (5 bases). Germline V lookup: CDR1 SEHNR, CDR2 FQNEAQ (reference sequence). CDR3 length: 15 residues. The V gene lost 5 bases and the J gene lost 0 bases, with 11 bases spanning the gap.

This clonotype has at least ten counts. The chain joins TRBV29-1 to TRBJ2-3; 8 bases fit TRBD2. This CDR3 region has 14 residues. The ends lost 4 bases at V and 4 bases at J; junction bases unmatched: 7. CDR1 and CDR2 (germline): SQVTM, ANQGSEA. The CDR3 is CSVGSAGGPDTQYF. The CDR3 region has the DNA TGCAGCGTTGGTTCGGCGGGGGGTCCAGATACGCAGTATTTT.

This clonotype came up many times. V and J are TRBV5-5 and TRBJ1-4; possible D gene TRBD1, 5 bases. Per the germline V gene, CDR1 is SGHKS and CDR2 is YYEKEE (reference sequence). Trimming shortened V by 3 bases and J by 0 bases, and 12 bases separated the two germline ends. The CDR3 length is 16 residues. The chain's CDR3 is CASSSTGRATNEKLFF. CDR3 DNA sequence: TGTGCCAGCAGCTCTACAGGCCGTGCAACTAATGAAAAACTGTTTTTT.

The V call is TRBV5-1, the J call TRBJ2-1, with 8 bases fitting TRBD2. Germline CDR1 is SGHRS and CDR2 is YFSETQ. With 3 bases clipped from V and 3 bases from J, the junction kept 8 bases outside the gene matches. CDR3 size: 16 residues. The CDR3 region has the DNA TGCGCCAGCAGCTCCCCTGGCGGGAGGAACTACAATGAGCAGTTCTTC. Protein: CASSSPGGRNYNEQFF.

In this sample, this clonotype turned up many times. This rearrangement joins TRBV15 to TRBJ1-5, with D tentatively TRBD1 (6 bases). Germline CDR1 reads LNHNV; CDR2 reads YYDKDF (reference sequence). This CDR3 contains 17 residues. With 9 bases removed from V and 0 bases from J, the gap between germline ends came to 21 bases. The CDR3 region has the DNA TGTGCCACTGTTGACAGGCACGACATGAATAGCAATCAGCCCCAGCATTTT. Translation gives CATVDRHDMNSNQPQHF.

The CDR3 reads CASSLSDRSNEKLFF. CDR3 coding DNA: TGTGCCAGCAGCTTATCTGACAGGTCTAATGAAAAACTGTTTTTT. The V call is TRBV7-9, the J call TRBJ1-4; a possible D gene is TRBD1 (6 bases). V lost 2 bases and J 3 bases, leaving 10 bases between the germline ends. CDR3 length: 15 amino acids. Germline lookup yields CDR1 SEHNR and CDR2 FQNEAQ (reference sequence).

This clonotype was recorded a few times. J is TRBJ2-6 and V is TRBV20-1, with a tentative D call TRBD2 (5 bases). This CDR3 region has 14 residues. The germline V gene encodes CDR1 DFQATT and CDR2 SNEGSKA (reference sequence). Trimming left V 6 bases short and J 4 bases short, with 13 bases between. CDR3 nucleotide sequence: TGCAGTGCGATTCCGGGATCAGGGGCCAACGTCCTGACTTTC. Translated: CSAIPGSGANVLTF.

The chain couples TRBV13 to TRBJ2-1; the match to TRBD2 covers 9 bases. The J segment lost 3 bases and the V segment lost 5 bases, leaving 8 bases of the junction unmatched. There are 16 residues in the CDR3. Germline V gene lookup returns CDR1 PRHDT and CDR2 FYEKMQ (reference sequence). CDR3 nucleotides: TGTGCCAGCAGCAATGATAGCGGGAGAATCTACAATGAGCAGTTCTTC. The encoded protein is CASSNDSGRIYNEQFF.

This clonotype was seen ten or more times. The rearrangement links TRBV29-1 to TRBJ1-1; maybe TRBD1 (5 bases). This CDR3 comprises 13 residues. The germline V and J ends were trimmed by 7 bases and 2 bases, with 14 bases remaining between them. CDR1 SQVTM and CDR2 ANQGSEA come from the germline V gene. The CDR3 sequence is CSAVYGTNTEAFF. CDR3 coding DNA: TGCAGCGCTGTGTACGGGACCAACACTGAAGCTTTCTTT.

The genes are TRBV7-8 and TRBJ2-7; 7 bases fit TRBD1. The CDR3 has 16 residues. Germline CDR1 reads SGHVS; CDR2 reads FQNEAQ. J gave up 0 bases and V 5 bases, and 10 bases lay outside the gene matches. Here the CDR3 DNA reads TGTGCCAGCAGCCCCGGGACAGCCAGCAGCTCCTACGAGCAGTACTTC. Translating gives CASSPGTASSSYEQYF. Based on the CDR3 plus reference TRBV7-8 and TRBJ2-7, the full variable domain is GAGVSQSPRYKVAKRGQDVALRCDPISGHVSLFWYQQALGQGPEFLTYFQNEAQLDKSGLPSDRFFAERPEGSVSTLKIQRTQQEDSAVYLCASSPGTASSSYEQYFGPGTRLTVT.

This chain uses TRBV2 with TRBJ2-6; 9 bases agree with TRBD2. Trimming cost V 8 bases and J 0 bases; bases outside gene matches: 5. CDR1 is SNHLY and CDR2 is FYNNEI in the germline V gene. This CDR3 has 16 residues. The CDR3 region has the DNA TGTGCCAGCGGGCTAGCGGGGCCCTCTGGGGCCAACGTCCTGACTTTC. The encoded protein is CASGLAGPSGANVLTF.

This clonotype was found many times. The chain recombines TRBV4-1 with TRBJ2-3; no reliable D call. The length of the CDR3 is 12 residues. Germline V gene data show CDR1 as MGHRA and CDR2 as YSYEKL. V lost 3 bases and J lost 5, with 6 bases in between. In DNA, the CDR3 is TGCGCCAGCAGCCATCGGCTAGATACGCAGTATTTT. Residues: CASSHRLDTQYF.

The chain couples TRBV6-2 or TRBV6-3 to TRBJ1-1; no reliable D call. This CDR3 has 15 residues. CDR1 MNHEY and CDR2 SVGEGT come from the germline V gene. Trimming took 4 bases from V and 0 from J, leaving 12 bases between them. CDR3 amino acids: CASSSSQPVNTEAFF. The CDR3 DNA reads TGTGCCAGCAGTTCGAGCCAGCCTGTGAACACTGAAGCTTTCTTT.

This clonotype was counted only a few times. The chain joins TRBV3-1 to TRBJ1-1; maybe TRBD1 (6 bases). Germline V gene sequence: CDR1 LGHDT, CDR2 YNNKEL (reference sequence). This CDR3 has 17 amino acids. Between the trimmed V and J ends, which lost 0 bases and 3 bases, there was a span of 17 bases. CDR3 residues: CASSQDLSRGFYTEAFF. The CDR3 DNA is TGTGCCAGCAGCCAAGATCTTAGCAGGGGTTTTTACACTGAAGCTTTCTTT. Filled out from reference TRBV3-1 and TRBJ1-1, the complete variable domain reads DTAVSQTPKYLVTQMGNDKSIKCEQNLGHDTMYWYKQDSKKFLKIMFSYNNKELIINETVPNRFSPKSPDKAHLNLHINSLELGDSAVYFCASSQDLSRGFYTEAFFGQGTRLTVV.

Ten or more counts support this clonotype. The chain is built from TRBV27 and TRBJ2-3; 11 positions agree with TRBD2. Germline-derived CDR1 and CDR2 are MNHEY and SMNVEV (reference sequence). V shed 1 base, J shed 5 bases, and the junction held 5 bases outside the gene matches. CDR3 length: 16 residues. DNA for the CDR3: TGTGCCAGCAGTTTATATACTAGCGGGAGCCGAGATACGCAGTATTTT. Translated, it gives CASSLYTSGSRDTQYF.

This clonotype occurred a few times. This sequence joins TRBV14 and TRBJ2-1, with a tentative D call TRBD1 (5 bases). Germline V gene data show CDR1 as SGHDN and CDR2 as FVKESK. The CDR3 sequence is 15 residues long. The V and J ends lost 0 bases and 6 bases respectively, with 12 bases between them. CDR3 loop: CASSQERGATNEQFF. CDR3 coding DNA: TGTGCCAGCAGCCAAGAAAGGGGTGCCACCAATGAGCAGTTCTTC.

The gene calls are TRBV7-9 and TRBJ1-1, with a weak D call TRBD1 (5 bases). Trimming shortened V by 3 bases and J by 1 base, and 9 bases separated the two germline ends. The CDR3 loop spans 14 amino acids. Looked up from germline, CDR1 is SEHNR and CDR2 is FQNEAQ (reference sequence). The CDR3 bases are TGTGCCAGCAGCTTTACCAGGGCGAACACTGAAGCTTTCTTT. This codes for CASSFTRANTEAFF.

This clonotype was recorded many times. V is TRBV9 and J is TRBJ1-4; D unresolved. V was cut by 4 bases and J by 0 bases, with 10 bases left in between. The germline V gene encodes CDR1 SGDLS and CDR2 YYNGEE. The CDR3 runs to 15 residues. This chain's CDR3 is CASSPEASTNEKLFF. CDR3 coding DNA: TGTGCCAGCAGCCCCGAGGCGTCAACTAATGAAAAACTGTTTTTT.

This clonotype was seen more than once but under ten times. The chain couples TRBV6-1 to TRBJ1-6; possibly TRBD1 for D (5 bases). The CDR3 has 15 amino acids. The V gene's germline CDR1 is MNHNS and CDR2 SASEGT. V was clipped by 5 bases and J by 7 bases, with 15 bases between them. In nucleotides, the CDR3 is TGTGCCAGCAGTCAACCCACGGGGGGGAATTCACCCCTCCACTTT. It specifies CASSQPTGGNSPLHF.

This clonotype has only a few counts. The CDR3 loop is CASSDRGQPQHF. The CDR3, as DNA: TGCGCCAGCAGTGACCGGGGTCAGCCCCAGCATTTT. The chain has TRBV10-1 and TRBJ1-5; D gene ambiguous. The CDR3 is made up of 12 amino acids. The germline V gene encodes CDR1 WNHNN and CDR2 SYGVQD (reference sequence). V lost 3 bases and J lost 6, with 6 bases in between.

Points on this clonotype: This clone may be a read error of a much larger clone one base away. The chain combines TRBV5-1 with TRBJ2-3; the D gene is possibly TRBD1 (6 bases). This CDR3 has 13 amino acids. Germline V CDR1 and CDR2: SGHRS, YFSETQ. In DNA form, the CDR3 reads TGCGCCGGCAGCTCGGACAGCCCGGCCGCGGTGAATTTT. Translated: CAGSSDSPAAVNF.

This clonotype occurred a few times. The genes are TRBV25-1 and TRBJ2-1; 7 bases map to TRBD2. V shed 4 bases, J shed 10 bases, and the junction held 13 bases outside the gene matches. Germline V gene lookup returns CDR1 MGHDK and CDR2 SYGVNS. The CDR3 contains 15 residues. CDR3 nucleotides: TGTGCCAGCAGTGGACGCGGGAGAAGTTTCGGGGAGCAGTTCTTC. It encodes CASSGRGRSFGEQFF. Drawing the rest from reference TRBV25-1 and TRBJ2-1, the complete variable domain is EADIYQTPRYLVIGTGKKITLECSQTMGHDKMYWYQQDPGMELHLIHYSYGVNSTEKGDLSSESTVSRIRTEHFPLTLESARPSHTSQYLCASSGRGRSFGEQFFGPGTRLTVL.

This clonotype was observed at least ten times. V is TRBV6-2 or TRBV6-3 and J is TRBJ2-5, with D unresolved. The CDR3 sequence is 14 residues long. Germline CDR1 and CDR2: MNHEY and SVGEGT. The ends were cut back, 10 bases at V and 0 bases at J, with 15 bases in the middle. This CDR3 reads CATLVRRNQETQYF. The DNA of the CDR3 is TGTGCCACCCTCGTCCGGCGGAACCAAGAGACCCAGTACTTC.

The V call is TRBV9, the J call TRBJ2-7, with 10 bases matching TRBD1. This CDR3 comprises 13 residues. V was clipped by 3 bases and J by 6 bases; unmatched bases: 3. Looked up from germline, CDR1 is SGDLS and CDR2 is YYNGEE. The CDR3: CASSAGTGVEQYF. CDR3 nucleotide sequence: TGTGCCAGCAGCGCCGGGACAGGGGTCGAGCAGTACTTC. Looking up the rest from reference TRBV9 and TRBJ2-7 gives the full variable domain: DSGVTQTPKHLITATGQRVTLRCSPRSGDLSVYWYQQSLDQGLQFLIQYYNGEERAKGNILERFSAQQFPDLHSELNLSSLELGDSALYFCASSAGTGVEQYFGPGTRLTVT.